A single sample gave rise to the 8 T cell receptor beta chains below, sequenced in a study of blood T cell repertoires in COVID-19. Profiled with immunoSEQ multiplex PCR; TCRdb holds only in-frame clones, not every one. This table holds about 180,000 clones, around 85% found once. Sequenced input: peripheral blood. Receptors originate from a man in his 70s with active or convalescent COVID-19.

V usage is TRBV6-5 and J usage is TRBJ1-5; a possible D gene is TRBD1 (5 bases). V was cut by 7 bases and J by 7 bases, with 14 bases left in between. Germline values: CDR1 MNHEY, CDR2 SVGAGI. This CDR3 comprises 13 residues. CDR3 nucleotide sequence: TGTGCCAGCACTGCAGGGCAAGAACAGCCCCAGCATTTT. It specifies CASTAGQEQPQHF.

The rearrangement joins TRBV29-1 to TRBJ2-7, with 8 bases that match TRBD2. The CDR3 has 12 residues. The V and J ends lost 7 bases and 3 bases, in that order; junction bases with no gene match: 5. Germline V gene sequence: CDR1 SQVTM, CDR2 ANQGSEA. CDR3 DNA: TGCAGCGCCGGACTAGCTGGCTACGAGCAGTACTTC. This encodes CSAGLAGYEQYF.

The V gene is TRBV5-1, the J gene TRBJ2-2, with TRBD1 identical over 7 bases. CDR1 is SGHRS, CDR2 YFSETQ, per germline. The CDR3 length is 13 residues. V lost 7 bases, J lost 5 bases, and 5 bases stayed unmatched. The CDR3 coding sequence is TGCGCCAGCGGCATACAGGGGACCGGGGAGCTGTTTTTT. This gives the protein CASGIQGTGELFF.

V usage is TRBV6-4 and J usage is TRBJ1-1; D is uncertain. Trimming pared 5 bases from V and 5 bases from J, leaving 15 bases between. CDR3 length: 14 residues. In germline, CDR1 is MRHNA, CDR2 SNTAGT. The CDR3 sequence: CASSPPTGVTEAFF. Written as DNA, the CDR3 is TGTGCCAGCAGTCCCCCAACCGGGGTTACTGAAGCTTTCTTT.

This chain links TRBV19 with TRBJ2-1; 9 bases map to TRBD2. V shed 3 bases and J 4 bases; nucleotides not matched to a gene: 7. Germline CDR1 is LNHDA and CDR2 is SQIVND (reference sequence). The CDR3 contains 16 residues. CDR3 loop: CASSITLAGGYNEQFF. The CDR3 nucleotides read TGTGCCAGTAGTATCACACTGGCGGGGGGGTACAATGAGCAGTTCTTC.

The chain uses TRBV7-2 and TRBJ1-2; 8 positions agree with TRBD1. The germline V gene has CDR1 SGHTA and CDR2 FQGNSA. The V segment lost 4 bases and the J segment 8 bases; nucleotides outside the gene matches: 9. The CDR3 is made up of 14 amino acids. The DNA of the CDR3 is TGTGCCAGCAGCTCCTCGGACAGGGTAGACGGCTACACCTTC. Its translation: CASSSSDRVDGYTF.

V and J are TRBV30 and TRBJ2-3; TRBD1 aligns across 8 bases. This CDR3 spans 15 amino acids. V lost 5 bases, J lost 4 bases, and 11 bases stayed unmatched. Germline loops: CDR1 GTSNPN, CDR2 SVGIG (reference sequence). The CDR3 protein is CAWERQGISSDTQYF. In DNA, the CDR3 is TGTGCCTGGGAGAGACAGGGGATTAGCTCAGATACGCAGTATTTT.

This chain uses TRBV19 with TRBJ2-3, with D maybe TRBD1 (8 bases). Trimming removed 5 bases from V and 3 bases from J, with 12 bases in between. The CDR3 consists of 14 residues. CDR1 LNHDA and CDR2 SQIVND come from the germline V gene (reference sequence). The CDR3 coding sequence is TGTGCCAGTAGTGACAGGGGACTAACAGATACGCAGTATTTT. It translates to CASSDRGLTDTQYF.